The clone carrying this TCR beta chain came up many times. The data were obtained in a study of early T cells in non-severe SARS-CoV-2 infection. The germline V gene encodes CDR1 SGHTA and CDR2 FQGNSA. The CDR3 spans 15 residues. V lost 5 bases to trimming and J lost 4 bases, with 17 bases between them. TCRdb re-called the 5' RACE reads through MiXCR, storing one row per CDR3 protein. The table has approximately 70,000 distinct CDR3 sequences, about 5% seen once; the top ten hold approximately 7.4%. This receptor was identified in an adult who was a healthcare worker with PCR-confirmed SARS-CoV-2 infection or an uninfected control (not recorded which). The V and J genes are TRBV7-2 and TRBJ1-1; possible D gene TRBD1, 6 bases. The sequences come from whole blood, collected at baseline. In nucleotides, the CDR3 is TGTGCCAGCAGCCCAGGGGCAGGGGTGAGCACTGAAGCTTTCTTT. Its translation is CASSPGAGVSTEAFF. Full variable domain (outside the CDR3, taken from reference TRBV7-2 and TRBJ1-1): GAGVSQSPSNKVTEKGKDVELRCDPISGHTALYWYRQSLGQGLEFLIYFQGNSAPDKSGLPSDRFSAERTGGSVSTLTIQRTQQEDSAVYLCASSPGAGVSTEAFFGQGTRLTVV.